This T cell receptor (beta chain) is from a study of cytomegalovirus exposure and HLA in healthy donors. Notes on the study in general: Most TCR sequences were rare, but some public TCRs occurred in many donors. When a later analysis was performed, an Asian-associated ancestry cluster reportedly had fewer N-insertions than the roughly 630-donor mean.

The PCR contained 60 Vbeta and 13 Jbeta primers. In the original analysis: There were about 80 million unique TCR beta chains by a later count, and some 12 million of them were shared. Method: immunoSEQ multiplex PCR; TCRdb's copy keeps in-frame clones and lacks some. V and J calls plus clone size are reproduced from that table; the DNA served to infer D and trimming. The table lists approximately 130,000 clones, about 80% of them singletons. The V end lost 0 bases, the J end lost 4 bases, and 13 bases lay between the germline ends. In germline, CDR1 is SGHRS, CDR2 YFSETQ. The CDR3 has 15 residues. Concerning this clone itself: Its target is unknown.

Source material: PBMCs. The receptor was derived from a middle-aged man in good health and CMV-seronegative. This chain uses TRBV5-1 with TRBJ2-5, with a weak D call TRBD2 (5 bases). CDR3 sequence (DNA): TGCGCCAGCAGCTTGGGTGGAGGAGGCGGAGAGACCCAGTACTTC. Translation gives CASSLGGGGGETQYF.